This is a list of T cell receptor beta chains from one sample in a study of T-cell reconstitution after alpha-beta-depleted transplantation in children. TCRdb called the PCR reads again in MiXCR, with one record for every CDR3 protein. The sample has roughly 400,000 distinct CDR3 sequences; about 20% are singletons. The source was PBMCs from the stem cell graft donor, collected from the stem cell graft. The receptor source for this set is a human donor who donated a stem cell graft to a child with acute myeloid leukemia. Each CDR3 is given with its conserved first and last residue. The order of the fields is J gene, D gene, V gene, clone size, CDR3 DNA, CDR3 protein. The D gene is left open where the match is weak. Clone size appears in some rows only: once, few, many, or a class for an expanded clone.

TRBJ2-3 | TRBD2 | TRBV7-3 | NA | TGTGCCAGCAGCTTAAAAGGCGGGAGATCGGATACGCAGTATTTT | CASSLKGGRSDTQYF
TRBJ2-5 | TRBD1 | TRBV7-6 | NA | TGTGCCAGCAGCTACGGACAGGGACAAGAGACCCAGTACTTC | CASSYGQGQETQYF
TRBJ2-5 | NA | TRBV18 | few | TGTGCCAGCTCCCAGGGGTCAGCAGAGACCCAGTACTTC | CASSQGSAETQYF
TRBJ2-3 | NA | TRBV5-1 | NA | TGCGCCAGCAGCTTGGGGGGCAGGACAGATACGCAGTATTTT | CASSLGGRTDTQYF
TRBJ2-5 | TRBD1 | TRBV7-2 | NA | TGTGCCAGCAGCTCTGACAGGGCAGGCCAAGAGACCCAGTACTTC | CASSSDRAGQETQYF
TRBJ2-5 | NA | TRBV27 | NA | TGTGCCAGCAGTTCCCGGAATATGCGCCAAGAGACCCAGTACTTC | CASSSRNMRQETQYF
TRBJ1-1 | NA | TRBV12-3/TRBV12-4 | many | TGTGCCAGCAGTTTAGGACCGAACACTGAAGCTTTCTTT | CASSLGPNTEAFF
TRBJ1-3 | NA | TRBV20-1 | few | TGCAGTGCTAGAGACGCGGGGGCTGGTGGAAACACCATATATTTT | CSARDAGAGGNTIYF
TRBJ2-5 | TRBD2 | TRBV5-1 | NA | TGCGCCAGCACCGGGACTAGCGGGCCACAAGAGACCCAGTACTTC | CASTGTSGPQETQYF
TRBJ2-7 | TRBD2 | TRBV20-1 | NA | TGCAGTGCTAGAGACGGGACTAGCGGGAGGCTCGACTCCTACGAGCAGTACTTC | CSARDGTSGRLDSYEQYF
TRBJ2-2 | TRBD1 | TRBV7-9 | NA | TGTGCCAGCAGCTTAGGAGGGACAGGGCGAACCGGGGAGCTGTTTTTT | CASSLGGTGRTGELFF
TRBJ2-1 | NA | TRBV28 | NA | TGTGCCAGCAGACAGGGTCAGGGTGAGCAGTTCTTC | CASRQGQGEQFF
TRBJ1-1 | TRBD1 | TRBV10-3 | NA | TGTGCCATCAGTGAGTCCCGGACAGGGGCCGTATTGGGCACTGAAGCTTTCTTT | CAISESRTGAVLGTEAFF
TRBJ2-7 | NA | TRBV28 | once | TGTGCCAGCAGTTTCCTTCCAGCGGGACAACTCTACGAGCAGTACTTC | CASSFLPAGQLYEQYF
TRBJ1-2 | NA | TRBV4-2 | NA | TGTGCCAGCAGCCAAGATAACTGGACAAAGAGGGATGGCTACACCTTC | CASSQDNWTKRDGYTF
TRBJ2-2 | TRBD2 | TRBV12-3/TRBV12-4 | few | TGTGGCCGCGGGACTAGCGGGAGGCCCAAGAACACCGGGGAGCTGTTTTTT | CGRGTSGRPKNTGELFF
TRBJ2-7 | TRBD2 | TRBV20-1 | many | TGCAGTGCTCGATTTAGCGGGGCGTACGAGCAGTACTTC | CSARFSGAYEQYF
TRBJ2-3 | NA | TRBV28 | few | TGTGCCAGCAGCCGCCGGCGGGGCACAGATACGCAGTATTTT | CASSRRRGTDTQYF
TRBJ2-1 | NA | TRBV7-8 | many | TGTGCCAGCAGCTTAGAGGCCAATGAGCAGTTCTTC | CASSLEANEQFF
TRBJ2-1 | TRBD1 | TRBV12-3/TRBV12-4 | many | TGTGCCAGCAGTTTACAGGGGGCGAACAATGAGCAGTTCTTC | CASSLQGANNEQFF
TRBJ2-7 | NA | TRBV6-5 | NA | TGTGCCAGCAGTTCCGAGTACAGGGCGGCCTACGAGCAGTACTTC | CASSSEYRAAYEQYF
TRBJ1-1 | NA | TRBV10-3 | few | TGTGCCATCAGTAGAGGGAGGTTAACTGAAGCTTTCTTT | CAISRGRLTEAFF
TRBJ1-2 | NA | TRBV5-5 | few | TGTGCCAGCAATCGACAGAAGTATGGCTACACCTTC | CASNRQKYGYTF
TRBJ2-5 | TRBD2 | TRBV5-1 | few | TGCGCCAGCAGCTTGGGACTAGCGAGACAAGAGACCCAGTACTTC | CASSLGLARQETQYF
TRBJ2-7 | NA | TRBV12-3/TRBV12-4 | NA | TGTTCCAGCAGTTTAGGGGCTAACTACGAGCAGTACTTC | CSSSLGANYEQYF
TRBJ2-5 | TRBD1 | TRBV5-1 | few | TGCGCCAGCAGCGTAAACTTTAAGACAGGGGGCATACAAGAGACCCAGTACTTC | CASSVNFKTGGIQETQYF
TRBJ2-7 | TRBD2 | TRBV20-1 | many | TGCAGTGCTAGACCGGGGCTAGCGGGAGTTACCTCCTACGAGCAGTACTTC | CSARPGLAGVTSYEQYF
TRBJ2-2 | NA | TRBV28 | NA | TGTGCCAGCAGTCCCAGGATGGCCACCGGGGAGCTGTTTTTT | CASSPRMATGELFF
TRBJ2-1 | NA | TRBV24-1 | NA | TGTGCCACCAGTGATTCCTCCGACTTGCCCAATGAGCAGTTCTTC | CATSDSSDLPNEQFF
TRBJ1-6 | NA | TRBV2 | few | TGTGCCAGCAAGGGCAGCGGATCACCCCTCCACTTT | CASKGSGSPLHF
TRBJ2-1 | TRBD1 | TRBV6-1 | NA | TGTGCCAGCAGACCGGGACAGGGGGCAGGTGAGCAGTTCTTC | CASRPGQGAGEQFF
TRBJ2-1 | NA | TRBV7-2 | NA | TGTGCCAGCAGCTTAGTTGGGGGTAGAACCCACAATGAGCAGTTCTTC | CASSLVGGRTHNEQFF
TRBJ2-5 | NA | TRBV28 | NA | TGTGCCAGCAGTTTATTGGCAGGCACTCAAGAGACCCAGTACTTC | CASSLLAGTQETQYF
TRBJ2-1 | TRBD1 | TRBV7-2 | few | TGTGCCAGCAGCTTAACGGGGACAGGGGTCTACAATGAGCAGTTCTTC | CASSLTGTGVYNEQFF
TRBJ2-1 | TRBD1 | TRBV12-3/TRBV12-4 | NA | TGTGCCAGCAGCCCGGGACAGGGGGTCTCTTCCAATGAGCAGTTCTTC | CASSPGQGVSSNEQFF
TRBJ2-1 | TRBD2 | TRBV14 | NA | TGTGCCAGCAGCCTGAAGGGGACTAGCGGAGACCTCTACAATGAGCAGTTCTTC | CASSLKGTSGDLYNEQFF
TRBJ2-3 | NA | TRBV20-1 | NA | TGCAGTGCTAGTCCCCAGCGTCGGCGCCCCACAGATACGCAGTCTTTT | CSASPQRRRPTDTQSF
TRBJ2-2 | NA | TRBV12-3/TRBV12-4 | many | TGTGCCAGCAGTTTTGGGGGTGGGGAGCTGTTTTTT | CASSFGGGELFF
TRBJ2-6 | NA | TRBV4-2 | NA | TGTGCCAGCAGCCAGGTCGGGGCCAACGTCCTGACTTTC | CASSQVGANVLTF
TRBJ2-1 | NA | TRBV20-1 | many | TGCAGTGCTAGAAACCGGGAAGAGCGGGTCTTC | CSARNREERVF
TRBJ2-5 | NA | TRBV27 | many | TGTGCCAGCAGCCGGCCGGGCTTAACGGAGACCCAGTACTTC | CASSRPGLTETQYF
TRBJ1-1 | NA | TRBV21-1 | many | TGTGCCAGCAGCAAACGGGAAAACAGGTTCCCGAACACTGAAGCTTTCTTT | CASSKRENRFPNTEAFF
TRBJ2-1 | TRBD2 | TRBV12-3/TRBV12-4 | NA | TGTGCCAGCACTATAGCGGGGCCTTCCTACAATGAGCAGTTCTTC | CASTIAGPSYNEQFF
TRBJ2-1 | NA | TRBV4-1 | many | TGCGCCAGCAGCCAAGGAGGAGGGGGCCCCAATGAGCAGTTCTTC | CASSQGGGGPNEQFF